This T cell receptor (beta chain) was obtained from a study of cytomegalovirus exposure and HLA in healthy donors. On the study more broadly: Both the 100 to 150 validation repertoires and the 500 to 700 first-cohort repertoires used the same platform, as reported by a later analysis. Study-wide findings and caveats: The authors confirmed in vitro that a few CMV-associated chains were specific for CMV antigens. The finding came from a later analysis; first-cohort TCR clusters tended to co-occur in the 110 or so validation repertoires.

This CDR3 spans 15 amino acids. Germline lookup yields CDR1 SGHTA and CDR2 FQGNSA. Trimming took 5 bases from V and 2 from J, leaving 16 bases between them. The data were produced by immunoSEQ multiplex PCR, yet TCRdb's version contains in-frame clones alone and is incomplete. Of some 140,000 clones listed, approximately 82% were seen once; the top ten hold 25% to 30%. A remark on this clone: The antigen remains unidentified.

Donors came from a validation cohort of over a hundred subjects, distinct from the first 666-subject cohort. The TCR sequence derives from a man aged 25 to 40 in good health and CMV-seropositive. The V and J genes are TRBV7-2 and TRBJ2-7, with D possibly being TRBD2 (5 bases). Sequencing was done on a sample of PBMCs. The DNA of the CDR3 is TGTGCCAGCAGCATAGGGAGCTTCGACCCCTACGAGCAGTACTTC. This encodes CASSIGSFDPYEQYF.